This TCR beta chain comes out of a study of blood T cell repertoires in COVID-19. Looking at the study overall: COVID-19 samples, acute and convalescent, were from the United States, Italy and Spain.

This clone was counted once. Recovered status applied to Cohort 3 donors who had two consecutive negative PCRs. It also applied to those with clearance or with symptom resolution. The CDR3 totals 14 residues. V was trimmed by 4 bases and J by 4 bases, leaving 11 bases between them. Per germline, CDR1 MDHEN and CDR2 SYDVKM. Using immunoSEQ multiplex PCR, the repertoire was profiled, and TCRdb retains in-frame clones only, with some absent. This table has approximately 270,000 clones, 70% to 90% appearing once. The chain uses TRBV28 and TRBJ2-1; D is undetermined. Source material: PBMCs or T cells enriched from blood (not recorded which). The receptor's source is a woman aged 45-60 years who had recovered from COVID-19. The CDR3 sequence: CASSSPRMYNEQFF. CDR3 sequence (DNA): TGTGCCAGCAGTTCCCCGAGGATGTACAATGAGCAGTTCTTC.